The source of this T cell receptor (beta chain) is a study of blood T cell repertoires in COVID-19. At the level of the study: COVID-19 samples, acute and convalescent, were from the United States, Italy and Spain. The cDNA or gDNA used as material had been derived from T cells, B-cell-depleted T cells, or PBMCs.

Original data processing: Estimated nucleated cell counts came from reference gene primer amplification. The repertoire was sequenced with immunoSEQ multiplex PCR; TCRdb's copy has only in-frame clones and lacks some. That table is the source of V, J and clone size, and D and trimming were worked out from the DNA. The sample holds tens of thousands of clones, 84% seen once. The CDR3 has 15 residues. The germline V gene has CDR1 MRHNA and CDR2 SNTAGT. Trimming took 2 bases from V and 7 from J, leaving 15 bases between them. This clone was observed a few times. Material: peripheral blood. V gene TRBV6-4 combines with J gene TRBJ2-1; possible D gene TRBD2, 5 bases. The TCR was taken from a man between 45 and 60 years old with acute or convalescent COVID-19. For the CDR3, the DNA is TGTGCCAGCAGTGACAATGCGGGTTCACTTAATGAGCAGTTCTTC. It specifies CASSDNAGSLNEQFF.